This T cell receptor beta chain emerged from a study of glioma-infiltrating T cells after dendritic cell vaccination. Study details: At biweekly intervals, patients got three intradermal dendritic cell vaccine injections.

The PCR used 60 V beta and 13 J beta primers. The assay was immunoSEQ multiplex PCR, and TCRdb's table has in-frame clones only and misses some. This sample has 65,000 to 80,000 clones, with 80% to 85% found just once. Germline V gene data show CDR1 as SGHTA and CDR2 as FQGTGA. This CDR3 has 15 amino acids. Trimming removed 3 bases at V and 9 bases at J, with 17 bases between. The clonotype originates from a human donor with glioblastoma. Sequencing was performed on blood, taken before dendritic cell vaccination. J is TRBJ2-2 and V is TRBV7-3; no firm D call. DNA for the CDR3: TGTGCCAGCAGCTTCCCCGGGTCTCAGCGTCGGGAGCTGTTTTTT. Its protein is CASSFPGSQRRELFF.